The 31 T cell receptor beta chains presented below share a single source sample, sequenced in a study of regulatory T cells in long-lasting Graves disease. Assembly of TCR beta libraries relied on iRepertoire HTBI primers together with Arm-PCR of CDR3 regions. TCRdb re-called the multiplex PCR reads with MiXCR, one entry per CDR3 protein. The table includes roughly 500,000 distinct CDR3 sequences, about 20% detected once. Time point: persistent/refractory GD, antithyroid drugs over 5 years with positive TRAb. Construction of the TCR library relied on RNA isolated from PBMCs. The sample in question was peripheral blood mononuclear cells (PBMCs), obtained when the disease was refractory, from a patient treated with antithyroid drugs. Receptors were obtained from a female donor with Graves disease.

The chain employs TRBV9 and TRBJ2-7, with D uncertain. Germline-derived CDR1 and CDR2 are SGDLS and YYNGEE. Between the trimmed V and J ends, which lost 2 bases and 3 bases, there was a span of 12 bases. The CDR3 spans 14 residues. CDR3 nucleotide sequence: TGTGCCAGCAGCGTGTCTGGGAATAACTACGAGCAGTACTTC. This sequence encodes CASSVSGNNYEQYF.

In this sample, this clonotype turned up many times. This chain joins TRBV28 and TRBJ1-5; TRBD1 matches at 7 bases. The germline gives CDR1 MDHEN, CDR2 SYDVKM. The CDR3 covers 17 residues. The V gene end was trimmed by 5 bases and the J gene end by 1 base; junction bases not matched to a gene: 11. The CDR3 spells CASSRPQGNRSNQPQHF. The CDR3 DNA is TGTGCCAGCAGTCGACCACAGGGGAATCGCAGCAATCAGCCCCAGCATTTT. Full variable domain (missing parts from reference TRBV28 and TRBJ1-5): DVKVTQSSRYLVKRTGEKVFLECVQDMDHENMFWYRQDPGLGLRLIYFSYDVKMKEKGDIPEGYSVSREKKERFSLILESASTNQTSMYLCASSRPQGNRSNQPQHFGDGTRLSIL.

The rearrangement links TRBV10-3 to TRBJ2-7, with 12 bases fitting TRBD2. The germline CDR1 and CDR2 sequences are ENHRY and SYGVKD. Trimming cost V 4 bases and J 2 bases; bases outside gene matches: 6. The CDR3 loop spans 16 amino acids. The chain's CDR3 is CAISGPRLAGAYEQYF. The DNA for the CDR3 is TGTGCCATCAGTGGGCCCCGACTAGCGGGAGCCTACGAGCAGTACTTC.

Only one count was recorded for this clonotype. This chain uses TRBV6-9 with TRBJ2-4; TRBD2 matches 7 bases. Germline V CDR1 and CDR2: MNHGY, SVAAGI. The CDR3 is 12 residues long. The V gene end was trimmed by 6 bases and the J gene end by 9 bases; junction bases not matched to a gene: 5. CDR3 sequence (DNA): TGTGCCAGCAGGGGGGGGGGTGGCATTCAGTACTTC. Its translation is CASRGGGGIQYF.

This chain links TRBV7-6 with TRBJ2-5, with a tentative D call TRBD1 (6 bases). Germline V CDR1 and CDR2: SGHVS, FNYEAQ. CDR3 length equals 15 residues. Trimming pared 2 bases from V and 5 bases from J, leaving 15 bases between. CDR3 DNA sequence: TGTGCCAGCAGCTTAAAACAGGGTAGGAGTGAGACCCAGTACTTC. This sequence encodes CASSLKQGRSETQYF.

This clonotype was observed many times. V is TRBV11-3 and J is TRBJ2-7; a possible D gene is TRBD1 (5 bases). Germline lookup yields CDR1 SGHNT and CDR2 YENEEA. The CDR3 is 12 amino acids. The V end lost 4 bases, the J end lost 6 bases, and 10 bases lay between the germline ends. This chain's CDR3 is CASSSVGAEQYF. In nucleotides, the CDR3 is TGTGCCAGCAGCTCCGTAGGGGCCGAGCAGTACTTC.

Remarks on this clonotype: A much more abundant neighbour one base away suggests this may be a read error. The rearrangement joins TRBV12-3 or TRBV12-4 to TRBJ2-5; TRBD1 or TRBD2 may be the D gene (5 bases each). V dropped 2 bases and J dropped 5 bases, with 9 bases sitting between them. The CDR3 has 13 amino acids. The CDR3 sequence: CASSLRDAETQYF. The CDR3 nucleotides are TGTGCCAGCAGTTTAAGGGACGCCGAGACCCAGTACTTC.

The chain couples TRBV10-3 to TRBJ2-1; D uncertain. V was shortened by 3 bases and J by 9 bases, with 15 bases between the two germline ends. Germline CDR1 and CDR2: ENHRY and SYGVKD. The CDR3 totals 14 residues. DNA for the CDR3: TGTGCCATCAGTGATTCTAGAGTCGCCAGTGAGCAGTTCTTC. Encoded protein: CAISDSRVASEQFF.

This clonotype was seen repeatedly, ten times or more. The chain couples TRBV20-1 to TRBJ2-7; D possibly uses TRBD1 or TRBD2 (5 bases each). The CDR3 is 14 residues long. CDR1 and CDR2 (germline): DFQATT, SNEGSKA (reference sequence). Trimming removed 2 bases from V and 3 bases from J, with 14 bases in between. The CDR3 sequence: CSARTPGTHYEQYF. The CDR3 region has the DNA TGCAGTGCTAGAACCCCCGGGACGCACTACGAGCAGTACTTC.

Of note for this clonotype: This sequence may be a read error, since a much larger clone differs from it by one base. The CDR3 loop is CASSYPGDYEQYF. CDR3 bases: TGTGCCAGCAGTTACCCAGGGGACTACGAGCAGTACTTC. The gene calls are TRBV6-5 and TRBJ2-7, with a tentative D call TRBD1 (6 bases). V was cut by 2 bases and J by 3 bases, with 8 bases left in between. This CDR3 is 13 amino acids long. Germline V gene sequence: CDR1 MNHEY, CDR2 SVGAGI.

The chain employs TRBV6-5 and TRBJ2-1; no definite D call. The CDR3 is 15 amino acids. The germline V gene has CDR1 MNHEY and CDR2 SVGAGI. V lost 0 bases and J lost 3, with 9 bases in between. CDR3 in DNA: TGTGCCAGCAGTTACTCTAGACCCAACTACAATGAGCAGTTCTTC. It is translated as CASSYSRPNYNEQFF.

This clonotype has a count of ten or more. The J gene is TRBJ1-5, the V gene TRBV6-1; D call uncertain. CDR1 MNHNS and CDR2 SASEGT come from the germline V gene. This CDR3 contains 16 residues. V was shortened by 3 bases and J by 0 bases, with 12 bases between the two germline ends. CDR3 nucleotides: TGTGCCAGCAGTGACCGCCAGCTAAATAGCAATCAGCCCCAGCATTTT. Its protein product is CASSDRQLNSNQPQHF.

This clonotype was counted at least ten times. This sequence joins TRBV3-1 and TRBJ1-2; TRBD1 aligns across 9 bases. J gave up 6 bases and V 6 bases, and 8 bases lay outside the gene matches. Germline CDR1 is LGHDT and CDR2 is YNNKEL (reference sequence). This CDR3 contains 14 residues. The CDR3 here is CASSPGQGTDGYTF. The DNA of the CDR3 is TGTGCCAGCAGTCCCGGACAGGGGACGGATGGCTACACCTTC.

This clonotype came up a few times. J is TRBJ2-1 and V is TRBV28, with D uncertain. The germline V gene has CDR1 MDHEN and CDR2 SYDVKM. The CDR3 totals 15 residues. Trimming shortened V by 3 bases and J by 0 bases, and 9 bases separated the two germline ends. The CDR3 reads CASSFIPSSYNEQFF. CDR3 DNA sequence: TGTGCCAGCAGTTTTATCCCGAGCTCCTACAATGAGCAGTTCTTC.

This clonotype was counted many times. The chain employs TRBV20-1 and TRBJ2-5, with 12 bases aligning to TRBD2. This CDR3 is 13 amino acids long. CDR1 and CDR2 from the germline V gene are DFQATT and SNEGSKA (reference sequence). V dropped 5 bases and J dropped 9; count of bases not matched to a gene: 7. CDR3 sequence (DNA): TGCAGTGCTCGACTAGCGGGGGCCCATTCCCAGTACTTC. It is translated as CSARLAGAHSQYF.

This clonotype was seen many times. This chain uses TRBV29-1 with TRBJ2-7; 7 bases match TRBD2. The germline V gene has CDR1 SQVTM and CDR2 ANQGSEA. This CDR3 is built from 12 residues. V was pared by 4 bases and J by 5 bases, with 5 bases of the junction left unmatched. Here the CDR3 reads CSVGGGENEQYF. CDR3 sequence (DNA): TGCAGCGTTGGTGGGGGGGAGAACGAGCAGTACTTC.

The chain employs TRBV20-1 and TRBJ2-7, with D tentatively TRBD2 (5 bases). From germline, CDR1 is DFQATT and CDR2 SNEGSKA (reference sequence). V was trimmed by 2 bases and J by 0 bases, leaving 14 bases between them. This CDR3 spans 15 amino acids. The CDR3 here is CSARILEGASYEQYF. CDR3 nucleotide sequence: TGCAGTGCTAGAATTCTAGAGGGAGCCTCCTACGAGCAGTACTTC.

With respect to this clonotype: A single base separates this from a much larger clone, so it may be a read error. This chain links TRBV6-4 with TRBJ1-2, with TRBD1 as a possible D gene (6 bases). Germline CDR1 MRHNA, CDR2 SNTAGT. There are 17 residues in the CDR3. The V gene lost 5 bases and the J gene lost 4 bases, with 23 bases spanning the gap. Here the CDR3 DNA reads TGTGCCAGCAGTTACGGGGGACAAGGGATAGCTAGCTATGGCTACACCTTC. Translated: CASSYGGQGIASYGYTF.

In its sample, this clonotype was seen many times. This rearrangement joins TRBV12-3 or TRBV12-4 to TRBJ1-4, with D maybe TRBD1 (5 bases). The CDR3 length is 15 residues. The V end was cut by 3 bases, the J end by 7 bases, with 15 bases between. The CDR3 loop is CASSFTGRSGEKLFF. The CDR3 DNA is TGTGCCAGCAGTTTTACAGGACGGTCGGGTGAAAAACTGTTTTTT.

The J gene is TRBJ2-1, the V gene TRBV12-3 or TRBV12-4; a possible D gene is TRBD1 (6 bases). The CDR3 consists of 14 residues. The V end was cut by 6 bases, the J end by 2 bases, with 11 bases between. The DNA of the CDR3 is TGTGCCAGCAGGGGTGAGGGGGCCTACAATGAGCAGTTCTTC. It codes for CASRGEGAYNEQFF.

In this sample, this clonotype turned up many times. The chain uses TRBV5-5 and TRBJ1-2; D ambiguous. V was cut by 1 base and J by 6 bases, with 10 bases left in between. Germline assignment: CDR1 SGHKS and CDR2 YYEKEE (reference sequence). The CDR3 is 13 residues long. The CDR3 DNA is TGTGCCAGCAGCTTGACAGCATTGGATGGCTACACCTTC. Its protein product is CASSLTALDGYTF.

The V call is TRBV28, the J call TRBJ2-1; D is perhaps TRBD2 (5 bases). The germline V gene has CDR1 MDHEN and CDR2 SYDVKM. V lost 4 bases and J 10 bases, leaving 11 bases between the germline ends. The CDR3 runs 12 residues. CDR3 DNA sequence: TGTGCCAGCAGTTGGAGGTGGGCGGAGCAGTTCTTC. This sequence encodes CASSWRWAEQFF.

This clonotype showed up many times. The rearrangement links TRBV7-2 to TRBJ1-2; the D is unclear. The length of the CDR3 is 15 residues. Between the trimmed V and J ends, which lost 1 base and 3 bases, there was a span of 12 bases. Germline assignment: CDR1 SGHTA and CDR2 FQGNSA. Here the CDR3 DNA reads TGTGCCAGCAGCTTAGAGGATCTCTGGGACTATGGCTACACCTTC. Translation gives CASSLEDLWDYGYTF.

The CDR3 sequence is CARVNGGGDTQYF. The CDR3, as DNA: TGTGCCCGGGTCAACGGAGGGGGCGATACGCAGTATTTT. This sequence joins TRBV30 and TRBJ2-3, with D possibly TRBD1 on 7 matching bases. The CDR3 extends over 13 amino acids. The ends were cut back, 8 bases at V and 6 bases at J, with 18 bases in the middle. Germline V gene data show CDR1 as GTSNPN and CDR2 as SVGIG (reference sequence).

This clonotype was counted between two and nine times. The V call is TRBV29-1, the J call TRBJ2-2, with TRBD1 matching 7 bases. Germline loops: CDR1 SQVTM, CDR2 ANQGSEA. This CDR3 comprises 16 residues. Losses at the gene ends were 6 bases for V and 4 bases for J; bases not matched to a gene: 14. The CDR3 nucleotides read TGCAGCGTCTACATAACCCGGGACAGCTTCACCGGGGAGCTGTTTTTT. The encoded protein is CSVYITRDSFTGELFF.

This clonotype was observed at least ten times. This chain uses TRBV7-3 with TRBJ1-1, with 9 bases matching TRBD1. The CDR3 covers 15 residues. V shed 6 bases, J shed 4 bases, and the junction held 9 bases outside the gene matches. Germline CDR1 SGHTA, CDR2 FQGTGA. CDR3 sequence: CASSEQGASSTEAFF. The CDR3 nucleotides read TGTGCCAGCAGTGAACAGGGGGCATCTTCCACTGAAGCTTTCTTT.

This clonotype has a count of ten or more. Written as DNA, the CDR3 is TGCAGTGGCCTACCTAGGGTTGTGGAGACCCAGTACTTC. Translation: CSGLPRVVETQYF. The J gene is TRBJ2-5, the V gene TRBV20-1; D unresolved. The CDR3 has 13 residues. Germline values: CDR1 DFQATT, CDR2 SNEGSKA (reference sequence). V was trimmed by 7 bases and J by 5 bases, leaving 17 bases between them.

This chain connects TRBV19 to TRBJ1-6; 9 nucleotides line up with TRBD1. Germline loops: CDR1 LNHDA, CDR2 SQIVND (reference sequence). Trimming at V came to 5 bases and at J to 7 bases, leaving 12 bases not matched to a gene. The CDR3 is 17 amino acids. The CDR3 bases are TGTGCCAGTAGTCCGCGACAGGGGGGGATATGGAATTCACCCCTCCACTTT. It encodes CASSPRQGGIWNSPLHF.

The gene calls are TRBV20-1 and TRBJ1-5; D possibly corresponds to TRBD1 (5 bases). CDR1 and CDR2 (germline): DFQATT, SNEGSKA (reference sequence). Trimming took off 3 bases at V and 0 bases at J, with 12 bases between the two ends. CDR3 length: 15 amino acids. CDR3 nucleotides: TGCAGTGCTAGGGCGGGGAGGGGTAGCAATCAGCCCCAGCATTTT. Its translation: CSARAGRGSNQPQHF.

The rearrangement joins TRBV6-1 to TRBJ2-1; perhaps TRBD2 as D (5 bases). V lost 6 bases, J lost 10 bases, and 13 bases lay in between. In germline, CDR1 is MNHNS, CDR2 SASEGT. The CDR3 is 12 residues long. Written as DNA, the CDR3 is TGTGCCAGCAGCCCTCGTCCGGGGGAGCAGTTCTTC. This codes for CASSPRPGEQFF.

This clonotype was seen more than once but under ten times. The V and J genes are TRBV7-9 and TRBJ2-5; D call uncertain. The CDR3 consists of 12 residues. V was clipped by 8 bases and J by 0 bases, with 7 bases between them. Germline V CDR1 and CDR2: SEHNR, FQNEAQ (reference sequence). CDR3 region: CASDRDQETQYF. The CDR3, as DNA: TGTGCCAGCGACCGGGACCAAGAGACCCAGTACTTC.